This TCR beta chain came from a study of OX40 agonist ivuxolimab in advanced cancers. V was clipped by 2 bases and J by 2 bases, with 10 bases between them. CDR3 length: 14 amino acids. Germline V gives CDR1 MNHEY, CDR2 SMNVEV (reference sequence). Profiling relied on immunoSEQ multiplex PCR, and the TCRdb table lists in-frame clones only, not all of them. The sample yields tens of thousands of clones, roughly 84% seen once. The rearrangement links TRBV27 to TRBJ2-7, with D hard to call. This receptor was obtained from an adult with an advanced solid tumor such as melanoma, head and neck, liver or kidney cancer. Specimen: CD4+ or CD8+ T cells sorted from blood, collected in a trial of the OX40 agonist ivuxolimab. CDR3 nucleotide sequence: TGTGCCAGCAGTTTACCCGGGTTAGCCTACGAGCAGTACTTC. Amino acids: CASSLPGLAYEQYF.